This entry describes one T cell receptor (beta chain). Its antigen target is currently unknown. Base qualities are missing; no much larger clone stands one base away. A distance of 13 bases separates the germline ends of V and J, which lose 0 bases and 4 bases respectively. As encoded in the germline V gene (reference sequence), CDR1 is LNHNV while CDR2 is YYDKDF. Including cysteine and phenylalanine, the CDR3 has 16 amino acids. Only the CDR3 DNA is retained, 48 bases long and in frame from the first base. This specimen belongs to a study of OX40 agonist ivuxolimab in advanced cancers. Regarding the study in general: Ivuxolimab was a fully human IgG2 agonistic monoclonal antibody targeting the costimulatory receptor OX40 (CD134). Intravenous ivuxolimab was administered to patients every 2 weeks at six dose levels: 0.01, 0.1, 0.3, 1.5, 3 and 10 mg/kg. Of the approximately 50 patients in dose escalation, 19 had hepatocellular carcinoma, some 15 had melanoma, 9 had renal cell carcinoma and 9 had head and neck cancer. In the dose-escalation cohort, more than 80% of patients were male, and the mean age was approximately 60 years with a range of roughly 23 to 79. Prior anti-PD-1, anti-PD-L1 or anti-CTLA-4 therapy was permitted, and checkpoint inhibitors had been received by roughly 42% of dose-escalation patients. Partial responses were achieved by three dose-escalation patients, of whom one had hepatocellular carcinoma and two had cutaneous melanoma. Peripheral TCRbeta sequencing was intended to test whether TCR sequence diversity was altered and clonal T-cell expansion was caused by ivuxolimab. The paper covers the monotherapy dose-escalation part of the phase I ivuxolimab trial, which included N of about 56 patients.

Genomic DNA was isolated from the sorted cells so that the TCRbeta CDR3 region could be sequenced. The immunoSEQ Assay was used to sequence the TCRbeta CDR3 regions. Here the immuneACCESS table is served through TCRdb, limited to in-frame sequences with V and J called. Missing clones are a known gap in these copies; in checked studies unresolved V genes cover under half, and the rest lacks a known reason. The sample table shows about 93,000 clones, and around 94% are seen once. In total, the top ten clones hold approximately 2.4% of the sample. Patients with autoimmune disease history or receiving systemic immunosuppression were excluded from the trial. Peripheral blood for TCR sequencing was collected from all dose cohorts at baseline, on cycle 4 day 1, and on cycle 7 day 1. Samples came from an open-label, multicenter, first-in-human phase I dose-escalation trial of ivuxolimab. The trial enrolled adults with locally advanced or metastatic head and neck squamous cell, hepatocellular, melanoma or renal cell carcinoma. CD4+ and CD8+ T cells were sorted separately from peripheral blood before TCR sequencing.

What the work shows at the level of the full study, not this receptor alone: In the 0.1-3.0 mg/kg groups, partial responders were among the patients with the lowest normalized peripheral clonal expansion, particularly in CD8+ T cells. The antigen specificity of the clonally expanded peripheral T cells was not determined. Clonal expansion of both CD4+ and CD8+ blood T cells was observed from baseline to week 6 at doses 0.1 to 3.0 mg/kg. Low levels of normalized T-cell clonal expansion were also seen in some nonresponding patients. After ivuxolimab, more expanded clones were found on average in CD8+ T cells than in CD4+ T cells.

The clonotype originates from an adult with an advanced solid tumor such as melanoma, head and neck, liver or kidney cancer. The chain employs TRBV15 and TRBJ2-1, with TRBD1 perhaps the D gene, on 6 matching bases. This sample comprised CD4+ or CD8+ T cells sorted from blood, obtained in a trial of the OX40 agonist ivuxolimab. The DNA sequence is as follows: TGTGCCACCAGCAGAGATCGCCCCGGACAGTACAATGAGCAGTTCTTC. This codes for CATSRDRPGQYNEQFF.